This T cell receptor (beta chain) derives from a study of immune evolution from preneoplasia to lung adenocarcinoma (dated by TCRdb to about 2021). About the full investigation: The study profiled immune contexture across lung adenocarcinoma precursors and invasive adenocarcinoma using immune gene expression, TCR sequencing and multiplex immunofluorescence. Resected precursor lesions (AAH, AIS, MIA) and invasive adenocarcinomas were each compared against paired morphologically normal lung tissue. Sample size was based on specimen availability rather than a prior power calculation. The immune data were integrated with whole exome sequencing and methylation data from the same cohort of nodules. The overall cohort was made up of over 40 patients with pulmonary nodules who had surgical resection. A total of 45 to 55 patients contributed TCR sequencing data. It was reported in the study that 90 to 120 samples were used for TCR sequencing. POLYSOLVER was used to infer Class I HLA alleles from exome data, while LOHHLA was used to detect allele-specific HLA loss. Study-wide conclusions, independent of this receptor: Normal lung had the highest top T cell clone frequencies, and these frequencies appeared to fall progressively from AAH through AIS, MIA and invasive adenocarcinoma. Normal lung showed the highest clonality, whereas later-stage lesions appeared to have higher T cell density and diversity but lower clonality. Because all patients came from Japan and China, whether the findings apply to Western populations was uncertain. The findings reflected association rather than direct causation, and larger cohorts with long-term follow-up and longitudinal biopsies were considered necessary.

The CDR3 runs 11 residues from the cysteine to the phenylalanine. The entry retains the CDR3 DNA only, 33 bases that are in frame from base 1. Via the germline V gene, CDR1 is MNHEY and CDR2 SVGAGI. Deletion took 5 bases off V and 10 bases off J, with a span of 11 bases between the germline ends. Patients underwent resection in Japan or China between about 2013 and 2018. Two lung cancer pathologists independently reviewed H&E slides to confirm the histologic diagnosis of every case. The AllPrep DNA/RNA FFPE Kit was used to isolate DNA from FFPE tissue. Using the immunoSEQ hsTCRbeta Kit, TCR beta CDR3 regions were sequenced from DNA. The source study handled its data this way. TCR sequencing data were analysed with the ImmunoSEQ Analyzer. T cell clonality was defined as 1 minus Pielou's evenness, as computed on productive rearrangements. The inverse Simpson index, applied to productive templates, was used to measure T cell diversity. T cell density was defined as TCR beta template counts normalized to usable DNA, with usable DNA estimated by amplification and sequencing of housekeeping genes. TCR metrics were compared across histologic stages using two-sided Kruskal-Wallis tests. TCRdb provides this immuneACCESS table in a form limited to in-frame rearrangements. Some clones are lacking; in checked studies, under half of them reflect an unresolved V gene, and why the rest are absent is not known. For V, J and clone size, that table is used; D and trimming come from the DNA. The sample profile shows about 5,700 clones; less than 85% of them were found once. About 15% of the sample lies in the top ten.

For this clone: What antigen it recognizes has not been identified. One base away there is no much larger clone; base qualities are not given.

This receptor was taken from a person aged 70 to 79 with lung adenocarcinoma. The rearranged segments are TRBV6-5 and TRBJ1-1; a tentative D match to TRBD1 spans 6 bases. Input material: FFPE adjacent normal lung tissue. The CDR3 in this case is CASSTGTGAFF. Here is the DNA: TGTGCCAGCAGTACAGGGACGGGAGCTTTCTTT.